This TCR beta chain was observed in a study of blood T cell repertoires in COVID-19 (dated by TCRdb to the early 2020s). Background on the whole study: The collaborator samples originated in the United States, Italy and Spain and spanned the acute and convalescent phases of COVID-19. The prospective study material was composed of cDNA or gDNA derived from T cells, B-cell-depleted T cells, or PBMCs. The dataset comprised deeply sampled blood TCRbeta repertoires from subjects exposed to, actively infected with, or recovered from COVID-19. The repertoires were made available in a free public database intended to serve as a resource for research on the immune response to SARS-CoV-2. Samples came from the ongoing ImmuneRACE study (first 160 participants) plus 1,254 subjects from 6 global collaborators. Nearly every sample came with metadata listing a de-identified subject ID, COVID-19 status, age in years and sex. Where HLA class I and class II types were available, the types were taken from metadata supplied by the sample provider, not from assay-based typing.

The research as a whole found: The amount of clinical and demographic metadata varied by source and participant and was provided uncurated.

About this clone itself: What antigen it recognizes has not been identified. It has no much larger one-base neighbor in the sample; base qualities were not kept.

The collaborating institutions used their own protocols to collect whole blood in K2EDTA tubes. Collaborator samples were shipped for TCRbeta analysis as frozen whole blood, isolated PBMCs, or DNA extracted from either sample type. TCRbeta CDR3 regions were amplified from genomic DNA by means of the immunoSEQ Assay, a bias-controlled multiplex PCR. Per the original workflow: Nucleated cell counts per sample were estimated from amplification of reference gene primers within the assay. To quantify the absolute abundance of each unique TCRbeta CDR3 rearrangement, sequence reads were collapsed and filtered. For each sample, productive Simpson clonality was calculated by taking the square root of Simpson's diversity index across productive rearrangements. Here the immuneACCESS table is served through TCRdb, limited to in-frame sequences with V and J called. Missing clones are a known gap in these copies; in checked studies unresolved V genes cover under half, and the rest lacks a known reason. The V and J calls and clone size were taken over from that table, and D and trimming were inferred from the DNA. The sample table records about 78,000 clones; roughly 87% of these occur just once. The ten most abundant clones make up roughly 5% of the sample.

The TCR was taken from a woman older than 75 with active or convalescent COVID-19. The specimen sequenced was peripheral blood.

The CDR3: CASSLDRGETQYF. The sequence in DNA is TGTGCCAGCAGCTTGGACAGGGGGGAGACCCAGTACTTC. Rearrangement joined TRBV5-5 to TRBJ2-5; 8 middle bases align to TRBD1. Here V drops 0 bases and J drops 5 bases, and the junction holds 0 bases not matched to any gene. The CDR3 runs 13 residues from the cysteine to the phenylalanine. The CDR3 DNA has 39 bases and is translated from base 1. The germline V gene (reference sequence) gives CDR1 as SGHKS and CDR2 as YYEKEE. Beyond the CDR3, the reference TRBV5-5 and TRBJ2-5 genes provide the residues; the full variable domain reads: DAGVTQSPTHLIKTRGQQVTLRCSPISGHKSVSWYQQVLGQGPQFIFQYYEKEERGRGNFPDRFSARQFPNYSSELNVNALLLGDSALYLCASSLDRGETQYFGPGTRLLVL.